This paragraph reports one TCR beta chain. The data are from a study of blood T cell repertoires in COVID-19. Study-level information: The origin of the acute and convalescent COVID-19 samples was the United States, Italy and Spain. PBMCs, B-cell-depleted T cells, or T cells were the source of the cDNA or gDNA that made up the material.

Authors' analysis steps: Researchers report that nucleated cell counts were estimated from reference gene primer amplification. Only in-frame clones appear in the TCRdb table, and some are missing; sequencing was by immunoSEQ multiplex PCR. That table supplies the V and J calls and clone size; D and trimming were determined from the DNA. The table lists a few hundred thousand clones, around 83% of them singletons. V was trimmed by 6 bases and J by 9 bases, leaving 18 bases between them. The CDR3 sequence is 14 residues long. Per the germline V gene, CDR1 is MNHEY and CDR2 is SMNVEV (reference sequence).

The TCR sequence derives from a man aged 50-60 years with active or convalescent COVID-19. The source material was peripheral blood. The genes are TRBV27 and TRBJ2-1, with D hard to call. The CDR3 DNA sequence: TGTGCCAGCAGAACTGCAGGTATTTGGATTGAGCAGTTCTTC. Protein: CASRTAGIWIEQFF.